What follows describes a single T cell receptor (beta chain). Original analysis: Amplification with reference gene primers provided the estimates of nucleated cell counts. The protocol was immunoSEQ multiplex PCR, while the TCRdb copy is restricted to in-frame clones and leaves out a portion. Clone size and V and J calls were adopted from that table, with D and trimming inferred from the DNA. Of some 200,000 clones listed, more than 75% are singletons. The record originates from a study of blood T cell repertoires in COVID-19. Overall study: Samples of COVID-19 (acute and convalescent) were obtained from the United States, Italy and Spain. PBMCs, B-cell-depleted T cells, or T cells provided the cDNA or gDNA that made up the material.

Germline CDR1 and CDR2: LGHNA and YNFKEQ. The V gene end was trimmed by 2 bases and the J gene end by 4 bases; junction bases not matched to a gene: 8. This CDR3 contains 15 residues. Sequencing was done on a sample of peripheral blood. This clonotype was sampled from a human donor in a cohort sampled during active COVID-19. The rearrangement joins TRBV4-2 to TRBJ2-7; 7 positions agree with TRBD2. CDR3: CASSQLSGGGYEQYF. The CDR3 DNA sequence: TGTGCCAGCAGCCAACTATCTGGGGGAGGGTACGAGCAGTACTTC.